These T cell receptor beta chains were read from a single sample in a study of T cells after yellow fever vaccination. TCRdb re-analysed the 5' RACE reads in MiXCR, keeping a single row per CDR3 protein. The sample records 610,000 or so distinct CDR3 sequences, approximately 13% being singletons. The specimen comprised PBMCs, sampled on the day of the yellow fever booster vaccination. These receptors all come from a man younger than 40 who received the YFV17D yellow fever vaccine. Both conserved end residues are part of each CDR3. The D gene is left open where the match is weak. Where a row states a size, it is once, few, many or the class of an expanded clone; other rows omit it.

V gene	clone size	J gene	D gene	CDR3 protein
TRBV18	-	TRBJ2-7	-	CASSPAPSSYEQYF
TRBV12-3/TRBV12-4	-	TRBJ2-1	TRBD1	CASSLLRTGGAGEQFF
TRBV29-1	few	TRBJ2-5	TRBD2	CSVDGAGGETQYF
TRBV20-1	-	TRBJ1-2	-	CSPAEVGYTF
TRBV20-1	-	TRBJ2-1	-	CSARAGTPDNEQFF
TRBV3-1	few	TRBJ2-1	-	CASSQAGRNEQFF
TRBV20-1	-	TRBJ2-1	TRBD2	CSPRGGDEQFF
TRBV12-3/TRBV12-4	few	TRBJ2-2	TRBD2	CASTLRTSGSAGELFF
TRBV7-2	few	TRBJ2-2	TRBD2	CASSFGRERAPGELFF
TRBV5-1	-	TRBJ2-2	TRBD2	CASSLGLAQTNTGELFF
TRBV7-2	-	TRBJ2-4	TRBD2	CASSLGVSGRINIQYF
TRBV20-1	many	TRBJ2-1	-	CSARGVNEQFF
TRBV7-9	few	TRBJ2-7	TRBD1	CASSSGTGVVEQYF
TRBV2	-	TRBJ1-1	-	CASGPPAGYQSFLAF
TRBV28	few	TRBJ2-2	TRBD1	CASRPGQGINTGELFF
TRBV11-3	-	TRBJ1-6	TRBD1	CASSDQGTGDSPLHF
TRBV29-1	many	TRBJ2-3	TRBD2	CSVSGLAGAADTQYF
TRBV4-1	few	TRBJ2-7	TRBD2	CASSQALAGAGSYEQYF
TRBV4-2	few	TRBJ2-3	-	CASSQDLMADTQYF
TRBV20-1	-	TRBJ2-1	TRBD2	CSAIGLAVINEQFF
TRBV5-4	-	TRBJ1-6	-	CASSLFGWNSPLHF
TRBV9	few	TRBJ2-1	-	CASSVGSSGAYEQFF
TRBV20-1	-	TRBJ2-1	-	CSVAKRGGNSYNEQFF
TRBV6-1	-	TRBJ1-2	-	CAGTTGVGYTF
TRBV4-3	-	TRBJ2-2	TRBD2	CASSRTSGTGGELFF
TRBV6-1	-	TRBJ2-6	-	CASSLGGLGVSGANVLTF
TRBV19	few	TRBJ2-2	TRBD2	CASRYGLVGDSGELFF
TRBV20-1	few	TRBJ2-1	TRBD2	CSASFGGRPNEQFF
TRBV27	many	TRBJ2-3	-	CASSSFDTQYF
TRBV12-3/TRBV12-4	-	TRBJ2-2	TRBD1	CASNRGTGVLAVNTGELFF
TRBV6-6	many	TRBJ2-1	-	CASSSTGNEQFF
TRBV5-1	-	TRBJ2-1	-	CASSFNRMGDNEQFF
TRBV5-4	many	TRBJ2-1	-	CASSLGGFSYNEQFF
TRBV30	-	TRBJ2-1	-	CAWSRGSYNEQFF
TRBV6-2/TRBV6-3	few	TRBJ1-5	-	CASTHGGMGNQPQHF
TRBV12-3/TRBV12-4	few	TRBJ1-2	-	CASREDGPYGYTF
TRBV6-1	-	TRBJ2-2	TRBD2	CASRDGLAGAGELFF
TRBV29-1	many	TRBJ2-7	TRBD2	CSVVASGTYEQYF
TRBV6-1	-	TRBJ1-5	TRBD1	CASIPGRGRRDNQPQHF
TRBV4-3	few	TRBJ2-7	-	CASSQAVSPMDEQYF
TRBV29-1	-	TRBJ2-7	TRBD1	CSGTGQGNEQYF
TRBV7-6	few	TRBJ1-3	TRBD1	CASGQGAGNTIYF
TRBV25-1	-	TRBJ2-7	-	CASSPHGAGTEEQYF
TRBV18	-	TRBJ2-7	TRBD1	CASSDRVLRGAEQYF
TRBV7-9	few	TRBJ2-1	TRBD2	CASSISGNPYNEQFF
TRBV6-1	few	TRBJ2-1	TRBD2	CASSQSGRAYNEQFF
TRBV28	few	TRBJ2-7	TRBD1	CASSSTGTANAYEQYF
TRBV18	-	TRBJ2-7	TRBD1	CASSPEDRDYEQYF
TRBV5-1	-	TRBJ1-2	-	CASSLNAGLGELRGYTF
TRBV10-2	few	TRBJ2-2	-	CAIQDGANTGELFF
TRBV6-5	few	TRBJ2-2	-	CASSYRDPGTGELFF
TRBV7-9	-	TRBJ2-1	TRBD2	CASKRLAGTHNEQFF
TRBV12-3/TRBV12-4	many	TRBJ2-7	TRBD1	CASSDRDAEQYF
TRBV24-1	-	TRBJ2-6	TRBD1	CATSDFRGPGANVLTF